The clone carrying this T cell receptor beta chain has at least ten counts. What it binds is unknown. The CDR3 is 14 residues long. The germline CDR1 and CDR2 sequences are LNHDA and SQIVND (reference sequence). Trimming removed 3 bases from V and 5 bases from J, with 11 bases in between. The data originate from a study of human T cells and chemical hapten exposure. Across the whole study: Patients' scalps got diphenylcyclopropenone weekly throughout the approximately 25-week study. Women made up most patients, who had alopecia areata, totalis or universalis. Study-level results: TCRs exceeding 1 in 1000 frequency stayed unchanged with DPC sensitization.

Time point described: patch test 3, about 24 weeks after DPC sensitization. The treatment was: therapeutic diphenylcyclopropenone sensitization with weekly scalp DPC. Single cDNA molecules in the library carried unique molecular identifiers attached during preparation. TCRdb re-called the RACE reads through MiXCR, storing one row per CDR3 protein. The data show over 55,000 distinct CDR3 sequences, with approximately 10% seen just once and roughly 1.5% held by the top ten. The origin of this receptor is a woman aged 45-65 years with alopecia areata. Some clones in this sample may be carry-over from other donors' samples. This chain connects TRBV19 to TRBJ1-5, with D hard to call. The input for sequencing was whole blood, taken in connection with sensitization to the hapten diphenylcyclopropenone (DPC). The CDR3 nucleotides read TGTGCCAGTAGTATCGATTTCTGGGATCAGCCCCAGCATTTT. Its protein is CASSIDFWDQPQHF.